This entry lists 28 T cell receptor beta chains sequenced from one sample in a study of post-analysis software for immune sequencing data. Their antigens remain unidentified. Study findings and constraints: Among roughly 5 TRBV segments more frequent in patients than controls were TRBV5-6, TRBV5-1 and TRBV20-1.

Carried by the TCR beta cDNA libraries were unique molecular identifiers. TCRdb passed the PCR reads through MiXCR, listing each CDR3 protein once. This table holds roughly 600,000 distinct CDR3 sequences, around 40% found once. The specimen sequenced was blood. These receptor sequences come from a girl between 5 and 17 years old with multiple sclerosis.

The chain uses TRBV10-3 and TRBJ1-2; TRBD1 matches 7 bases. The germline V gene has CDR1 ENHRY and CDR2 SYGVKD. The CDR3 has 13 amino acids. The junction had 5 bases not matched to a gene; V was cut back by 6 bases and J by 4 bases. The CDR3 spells CAISTGDVYGYTF. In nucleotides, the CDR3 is TGTGCCATCAGCACAGGGGACGTCTATGGCTACACCTTC.

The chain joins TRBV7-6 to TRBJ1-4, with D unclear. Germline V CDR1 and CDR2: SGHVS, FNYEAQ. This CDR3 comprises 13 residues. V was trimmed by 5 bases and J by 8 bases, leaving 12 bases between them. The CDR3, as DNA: TGTGCCAGCAGCCCATACATCGACGAAAAACTGTTTTTT. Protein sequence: CASSPYIDEKLFF.

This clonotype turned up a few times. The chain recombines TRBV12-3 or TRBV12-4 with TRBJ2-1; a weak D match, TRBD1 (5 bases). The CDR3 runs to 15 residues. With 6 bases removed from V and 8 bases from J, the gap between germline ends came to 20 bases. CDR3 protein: CASSLPRTIGYEQFF. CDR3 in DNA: TGTGCCAGCAGCCTACCCAGGACAATCGGGTATGAGCAGTTCTTC.

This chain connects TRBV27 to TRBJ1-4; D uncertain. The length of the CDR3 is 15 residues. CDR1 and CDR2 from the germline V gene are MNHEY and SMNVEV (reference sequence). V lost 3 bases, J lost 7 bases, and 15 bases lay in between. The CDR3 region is CASSLTTGASEKLFF. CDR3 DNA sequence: TGTGCCAGCAGTTTGACGACGGGAGCAAGTGAAAAACTGTTTTTT.

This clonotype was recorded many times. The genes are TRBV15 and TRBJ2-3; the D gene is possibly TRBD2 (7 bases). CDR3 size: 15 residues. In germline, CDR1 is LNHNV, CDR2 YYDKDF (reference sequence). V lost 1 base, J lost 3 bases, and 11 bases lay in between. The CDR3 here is CATSRGGGGTDTQYF. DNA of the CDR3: TGTGCCACCAGCAGAGGAGGGGGGGGTACAGATACGCAGTATTTT. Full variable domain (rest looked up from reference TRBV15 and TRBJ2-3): DAMVIQNPRYQVTQFGKPVTLSCSQTLNHNVMYWYQQKSSQAPKLLFHYYDKDFNNEADTPDNFQSRRPNTSFCFLDIRSPGLGDTAMYLCATSRGGGGTDTQYFGPGTRLTVL.

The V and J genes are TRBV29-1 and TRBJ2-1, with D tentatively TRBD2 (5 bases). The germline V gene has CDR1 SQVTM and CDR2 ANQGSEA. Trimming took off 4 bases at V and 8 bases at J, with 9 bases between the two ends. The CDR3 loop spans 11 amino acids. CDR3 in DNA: TGCAGCGTTGTCACCGGGGATGAGCAGTTCTTC. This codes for CSVVTGDEQFF.

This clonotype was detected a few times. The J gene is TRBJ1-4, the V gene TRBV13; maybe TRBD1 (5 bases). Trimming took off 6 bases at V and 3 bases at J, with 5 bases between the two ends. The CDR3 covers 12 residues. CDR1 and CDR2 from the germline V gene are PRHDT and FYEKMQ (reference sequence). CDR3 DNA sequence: TGTGCCAGCAGGGGGGCTAATGAAAAACTGTTTTTT. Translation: CASRGANEKLFF.

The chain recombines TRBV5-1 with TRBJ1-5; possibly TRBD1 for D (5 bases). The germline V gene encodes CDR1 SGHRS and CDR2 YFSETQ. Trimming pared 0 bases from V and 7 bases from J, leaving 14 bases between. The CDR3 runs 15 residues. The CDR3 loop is CASSLDNRGGQPQHF. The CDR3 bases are TGCGCCAGCAGCTTGGATAATAGGGGCGGGCAGCCCCAGCATTTT.

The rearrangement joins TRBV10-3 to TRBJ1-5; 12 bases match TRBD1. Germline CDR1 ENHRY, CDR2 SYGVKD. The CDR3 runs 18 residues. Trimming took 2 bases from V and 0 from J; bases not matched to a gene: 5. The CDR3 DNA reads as TGTGCCATCAGTGAGGCCCGGGACAGGGGGCTTAGCAATCAGCCCCAGCATTTT. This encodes CAISEARDRGLSNQPQHF.

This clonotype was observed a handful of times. The CDR3 region has the DNA TGCGCCAGCAGCCCCCCTAGCGCCCATGAGCAGTTCTTC. Translating it yields CASSPPSAHEQFF. V gene TRBV5-1 combines with J gene TRBJ2-1; tentative D call: TRBD2 (6 bases). Germline CDR1 and CDR2: SGHRS and YFSETQ. This CDR3 contains 13 residues. Trimming stripped 4 bases from V and 8 bases from J, with 13 bases between.

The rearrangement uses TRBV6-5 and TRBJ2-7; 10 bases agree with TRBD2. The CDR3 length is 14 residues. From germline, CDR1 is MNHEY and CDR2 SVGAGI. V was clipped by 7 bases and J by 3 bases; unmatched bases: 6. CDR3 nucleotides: TGTGCCAGCACTCAGCGGGGGGGCTTCTACGAGCAGTACTTC. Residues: CASTQRGGFYEQYF.

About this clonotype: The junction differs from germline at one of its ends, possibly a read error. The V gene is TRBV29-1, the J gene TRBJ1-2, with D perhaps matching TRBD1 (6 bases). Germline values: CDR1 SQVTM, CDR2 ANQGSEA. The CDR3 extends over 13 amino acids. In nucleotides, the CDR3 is TGCGGCGTTCTAGGGGGGGAGGTCTATGGCTACACCTTC. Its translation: CGVLGGEVYGYTF.

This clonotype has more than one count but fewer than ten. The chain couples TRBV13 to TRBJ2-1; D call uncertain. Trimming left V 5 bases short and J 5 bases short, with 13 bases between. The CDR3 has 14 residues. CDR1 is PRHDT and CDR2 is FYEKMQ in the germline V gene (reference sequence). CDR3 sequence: CASSPTSSNNEQFF. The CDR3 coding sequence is TGTGCCAGCAGCCCGACGTCGAGCAACAATGAGCAGTTCTTC. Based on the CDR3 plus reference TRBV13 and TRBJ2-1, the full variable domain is AAGVIQSPRHLIKEKRETATLKCYPIPRHDTVYWYQQGPGQDPQFLISFYEKMQSDKGSIPDRFSAQQFSDYHSELNMSSLELGDSALYFCASSPTSSNNEQFFGPGTRLTVL.

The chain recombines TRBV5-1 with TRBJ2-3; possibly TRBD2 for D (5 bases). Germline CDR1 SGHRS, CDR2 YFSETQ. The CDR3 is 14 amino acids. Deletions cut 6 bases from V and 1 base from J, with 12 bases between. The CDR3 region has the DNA TGCGCCAGCATGCCAGCGGCAGGCACAGATACGCAGTATTTT. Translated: CASMPAAGTDTQYF.

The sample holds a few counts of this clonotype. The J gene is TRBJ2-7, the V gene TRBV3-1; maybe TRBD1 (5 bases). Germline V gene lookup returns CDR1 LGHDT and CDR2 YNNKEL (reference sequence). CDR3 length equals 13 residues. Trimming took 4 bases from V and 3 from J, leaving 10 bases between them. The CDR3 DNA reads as TGTGCCAGCAGCCCAGGGAAAGGCTACGAGCAGTACTTC. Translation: CASSPGKGYEQYF.

CDR3: CASSDWQIIANQPQHF. The CDR3 nucleotides are TGTGCCAGCAGTGATTGGCAGATTATAGCAAATCAGCCCCAGCATTTT. This chain connects TRBV6-1 to TRBJ1-5; the D is unclear. The CDR3 sequence is 16 residues long. The germline CDR1 and CDR2 sequences are MNHNS and SASEGT. V was trimmed by 3 bases and J by 4 bases, leaving 16 bases between them.

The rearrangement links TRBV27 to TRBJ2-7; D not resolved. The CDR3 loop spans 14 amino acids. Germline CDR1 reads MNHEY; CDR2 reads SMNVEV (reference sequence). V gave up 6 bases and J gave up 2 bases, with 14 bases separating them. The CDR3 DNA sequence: TGTGCCAGCAGCCCCATTACGAGGCCCTACGAGCAGTACTTC. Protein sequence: CASSPITRPYEQYF.

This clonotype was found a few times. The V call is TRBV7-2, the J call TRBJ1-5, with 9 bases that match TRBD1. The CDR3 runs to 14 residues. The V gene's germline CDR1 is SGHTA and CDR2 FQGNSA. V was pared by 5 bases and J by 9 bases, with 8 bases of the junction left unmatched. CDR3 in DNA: TGTGCCAGCAGCCCGAACAGGGGGCAAGGGCCCCAGCATTTT. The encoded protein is CASSPNRGQGPQHF.

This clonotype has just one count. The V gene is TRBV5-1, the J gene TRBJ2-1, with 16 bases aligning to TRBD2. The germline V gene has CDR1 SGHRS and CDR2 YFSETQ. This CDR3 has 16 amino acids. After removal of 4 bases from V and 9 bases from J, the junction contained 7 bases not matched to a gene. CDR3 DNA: TGCGCCAGCAGCGCTGCGGGACTAGCGGGAGGGCTTGAGCAGTTCTTC. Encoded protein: CASSAAGLAGGLEQFF.

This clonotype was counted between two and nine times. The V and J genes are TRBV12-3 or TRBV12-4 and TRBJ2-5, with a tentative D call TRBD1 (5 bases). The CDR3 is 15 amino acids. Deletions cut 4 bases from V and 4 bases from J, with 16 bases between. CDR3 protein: CASSSPRPQGETQYF. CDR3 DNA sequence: TGTGCCAGCAGTTCCCCCCGACCCCAGGGAGAGACCCAGTACTTC.

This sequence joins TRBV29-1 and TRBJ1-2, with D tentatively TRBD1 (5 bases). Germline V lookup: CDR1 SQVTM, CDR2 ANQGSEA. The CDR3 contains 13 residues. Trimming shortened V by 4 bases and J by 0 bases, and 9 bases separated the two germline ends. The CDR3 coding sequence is TGCAGCGTTGCAATCAGGGCTAACTATGGCTACACCTTC. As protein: CSVAIRANYGYTF.

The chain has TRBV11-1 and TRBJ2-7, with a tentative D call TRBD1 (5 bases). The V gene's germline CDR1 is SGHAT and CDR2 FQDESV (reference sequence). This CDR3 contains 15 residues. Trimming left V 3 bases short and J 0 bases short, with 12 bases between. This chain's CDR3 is CASSFGAAASYEQYF. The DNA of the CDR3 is TGTGCCAGCAGCTTTGGGGCCGCGGCCTCCTACGAGCAGTACTTC.

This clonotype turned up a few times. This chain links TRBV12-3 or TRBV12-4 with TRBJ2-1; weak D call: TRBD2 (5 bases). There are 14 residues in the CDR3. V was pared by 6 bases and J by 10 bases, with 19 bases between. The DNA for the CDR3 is TGTGCCAGCAGGCAGAGCGGTCGGACGGAAGAGCAGTTCTTC. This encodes CASRQSGRTEEQFF.

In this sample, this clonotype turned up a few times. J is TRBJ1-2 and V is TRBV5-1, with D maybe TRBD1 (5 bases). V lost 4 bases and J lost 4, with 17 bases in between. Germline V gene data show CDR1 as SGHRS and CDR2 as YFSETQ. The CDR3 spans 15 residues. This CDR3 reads CASSAGLTGIYGYTF. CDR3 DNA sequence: TGCGCCAGCAGCGCAGGGCTTACAGGAATCTATGGCTACACCTTC.

The CDR3 here is CASRLADSAYEQYF. The CDR3 region has the DNA TGTGCCAGCAGGTTGGCGGACAGCGCCTACGAGCAGTACTTC. The V call is TRBV28, the J call TRBJ2-7; possibly TRBD1 for D (6 bases). CDR3 size: 14 residues. Per the germline V gene, CDR1 is MDHEN and CDR2 is SYDVKM. With 6 bases removed from V and 2 bases from J, the gap between germline ends came to 14 bases. The entire variable domain, with the rest obtained from reference TRBV28 and TRBJ2-7, is as follows: DVKVTQSSRYLVKRTGEKVFLECVQDMDHENMFWYRQDPGLGLRLIYFSYDVKMKEKGDIPEGYSVSREKKERFSLILESASTNQTSMYLCASRLADSAYEQYFGPGTRLTVT.

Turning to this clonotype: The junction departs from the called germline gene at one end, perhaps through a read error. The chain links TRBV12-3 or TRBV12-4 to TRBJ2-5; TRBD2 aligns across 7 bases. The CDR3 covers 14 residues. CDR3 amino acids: CANSFAGRAETQYF. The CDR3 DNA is TGTGCCAACAGTTTTGCGGGGAGGGCAGAGACCCAGTACTTC.

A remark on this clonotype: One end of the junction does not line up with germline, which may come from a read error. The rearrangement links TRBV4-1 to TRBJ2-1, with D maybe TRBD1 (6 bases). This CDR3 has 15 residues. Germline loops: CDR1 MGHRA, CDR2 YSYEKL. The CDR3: CAGSLGQSSYNEQFF. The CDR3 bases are TGCGCCGGCAGCCTCGGACAGAGCTCATACAATGAGCAGTTCTTC.

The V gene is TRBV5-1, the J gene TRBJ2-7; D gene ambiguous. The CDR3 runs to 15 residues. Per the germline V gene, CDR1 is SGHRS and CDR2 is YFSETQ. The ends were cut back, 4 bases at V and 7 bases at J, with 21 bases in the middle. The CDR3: CASSLLVESYNEQYF. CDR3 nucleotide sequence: TGCGCCAGCAGCCTCCTCGTGGAGTCCTACAATGAGCAGTACTTC.